Listed here are 28 T cell receptor beta chains from one sample, sequenced in a study of cytomegalovirus exposure and HLA in healthy donors. The PCR employed 60 Vbeta primers together with 13 Jbeta primers. Method: immunoSEQ multiplex PCR; TCRdb's copy keeps in-frame clones and lacks some. The profile shows some 170,000 clones, roughly 76% of them singletons. The specimen was PBMCs. All receptors come from a woman in her forties or fifties in good health and CMV-seronegative.

V is TRBV29-1 and J is TRBJ2-7, with 7 bases lining up with TRBD1. Looked up from germline, CDR1 is SQVTM and CDR2 is ANQGSEA. J was trimmed by 2 bases and V by 6 bases; bases with no gene match: 10. The CDR3 covers 14 residues. CDR3 in DNA: TGCAGCGTGGCCTCGGACAGGCCCCCCTACGAGCAGTACTTC. Translating gives CSVASDRPPYEQYF.

The chain combines TRBV15 with TRBJ1-5; perhaps TRBD1 as D (5 bases). CDR1 is LNHNV and CDR2 is YYDKDF in the germline V gene (reference sequence). The CDR3 extends over 18 amino acids. Trimming left V 4 bases short and J 5 bases short, with 24 bases between. This chain's CDR3 is CATSITLLTAGVHQPQHF. In DNA, the CDR3 is TGTGCCACCAGCATCACTCTCTTGACAGCGGGTGTTCATCAGCCCCAGCATTTT.

This clone was seen a few times. The chain recombines TRBV28 with TRBJ2-5; 9 bases agree with TRBD1. Trimming at V came to 4 bases and at J to 4 bases, leaving 10 bases not matched to a gene. Per the germline V gene, CDR1 is MDHEN and CDR2 is SYDVKM. The CDR3 runs 16 residues. The CDR3 DNA reads TGTGCCAGCAGTTCTTCCGGGACAGGGAAAGCAGAGACCCAGTACTTC. Its translation is CASSSSGTGKAETQYF.

The genes are TRBV7-9 and TRBJ2-2, with a possible D match to TRBD1 (6 bases). Between the trimmed V and J ends, which lost 4 bases and 1 base, there was a span of 13 bases. The germline V gene has CDR1 SEHNR and CDR2 FQNEAQ (reference sequence). There are 16 residues in the CDR3. CDR3 sequence: CASSSPGHLNTGELFF. CDR3 in DNA: TGTGCCAGCAGCTCCCCGGGACACCTGAACACCGGGGAGCTGTTTTTT.

A few counts support this clone. The J gene is TRBJ2-5, the V gene TRBV18; 7 bases map to TRBD1. J gave up 5 bases and V 4 bases, and 7 bases lay outside the gene matches. This CDR3 has 14 residues. Per germline, CDR1 KGHSH and CDR2 LQKENI. CDR3 sequence (DNA): TGTGCCAGCTCACTCCAACGGGACAGCGAGACCCAGTACTTC. It yields the protein CASSLQRDSETQYF.

The chain carries TRBV11-2 and TRBJ1-5; maybe TRBD1 (6 bases). V was pared by 1 base and J by 4 bases, with 8 bases between. This CDR3 spans 14 amino acids. Germline V gene sequence: CDR1 SGHAT, CDR2 FQNNGV. The CDR3 reads CASSLVDRNQPQHF. CDR3 sequence (DNA): TGTGCCAGCAGCTTAGTCGACAGGAATCAGCCCCAGCATTTT.

V is TRBV13 and J is TRBJ2-6, with D possibly TRBD1 on 6 matching bases. Trimming removed 4 bases from V and 4 bases from J, with 17 bases in between. The CDR3 has 17 residues. The V gene's germline CDR1 is PRHDT and CDR2 FYEKMQ (reference sequence). DNA for the CDR3: TGTGCCAGCAGCTCCCGGACAGTGAAATCCGGGGCCAACGTCCTGACTTTC. Encoded protein: CASSSRTVKSGANVLTF.

The gene calls are TRBV29-1 and TRBJ2-7; 8 positions agree with TRBD1. CDR3 length: 15 residues. Germline values: CDR1 SQVTM, CDR2 ANQGSEA. Germline trimming cut 5 bases from V and 6 bases from J; bases unmatched to any gene: 15. Here the CDR3 DNA reads TGCAGCGTTCTTACCTGGACAGGGAAGGATGGCGAGCAGTACTTC. Protein: CSVLTWTGKDGEQYF.

V usage is TRBV9 and J usage is TRBJ2-7, with a weak D call TRBD1 (6 bases). This CDR3 is 20 amino acids long. Trimming took 4 bases from V and 4 from J, leaving 33 bases between them. CDR1 is SGDLS, CDR2 YYNGEE, per germline. CDR3 DNA: TGTGCCAGCAGCCCTTCACCTGGGGGATGGGGGCAGTTAGTCGGGTACGAGCAGTACTTC. It is translated as CASSPSPGGWGQLVGYEQYF.

The rearrangement links TRBV7-2 to TRBJ2-7; the match to TRBD2 covers 8 bases. This CDR3 spans 18 amino acids. Looked up from germline, CDR1 is SGHTA and CDR2 is FQGNSA. J gave up 4 bases and V 1 base, and 15 bases lay outside the gene matches. This CDR3 reads CASSLEGLGRAGEYEQYF. The DNA for the CDR3 is TGTGCCAGCAGCTTAGAGGGGCTGGGCAGAGCGGGGGAGTACGAGCAGTACTTC.

The V gene is TRBV19, the J gene TRBJ2-7; possibly TRBD1 for D (5 bases). Per the germline V gene, CDR1 is LNHDA and CDR2 is SQIVND (reference sequence). The CDR3 totals 13 residues. With 3 bases removed from V and 6 bases from J, the gap between germline ends came to 12 bases. DNA for the CDR3: TGTGCCAGTAGTATCAGGGTCCTCCTCGAGCAGTACTTC. Its protein product is CASSIRVLLEQYF.

The sample holds one count of this clone. The chain has TRBV5-6 and TRBJ1-4; TRBD1 matches at 8 bases. The CDR3 runs to 15 residues. The V and J ends lost 4 bases and 5 bases, in that order; junction bases with no gene match: 7. Germline values: CDR1 SGHDT, CDR2 YYEEEE. CDR3 residues: CASSGGTGLNEKLFF. The CDR3 DNA sequence: TGTGCCAGCAGCGGCGGGACAGGTCTAAATGAAAAACTGTTTTTT. Full variable domain (rest looked up from reference TRBV5-6 and TRBJ1-4): DAGVTQSPTHLIKTRGQQVTLRCSPKSGHDTVSWYQQALGQGPQFIFQYYEEEERQRGNFPDRFSGHQFPNYSSELNVNALLLGDSALYLCASSGGTGLNEKLFFGSGTQLSVL.

The V gene is TRBV6-5, the J gene TRBJ1-1; 7 positions match TRBD1. The length of the CDR3 is 14 residues. V was pared by 7 bases and J by 0 bases, with 5 bases of the junction left unmatched. Germline assignment: CDR1 MNHEY and CDR2 SVGAGI. This chain's CDR3 is CASNGGGMNTEAFF. For the CDR3, the DNA is TGTGCCAGCAACGGAGGGGGCATGAACACTGAAGCTTTCTTT.

Note on this clone: At one of its ends the junction is not consistent with the germline gene, which may arise from a read error. The CDR3 region has the DNA TGTTCCAGCAGCTTTGGGACAGGGCGATCCTACGAGCAGTACTTC. Residues: CSSSFGTGRSYEQYF. V gene TRBV7-9 combines with J gene TRBJ2-7, with TRBD1 matching over 9 bases. CDR1 SEHNR and CDR2 FQNEAQ come from the germline V gene (reference sequence). This CDR3 is built from 15 residues.

The gene calls are TRBV6-5 and TRBJ1-1; no clear D. The CDR3 is made up of 16 amino acids. Trimming removed 2 bases from V and 4 bases from J, with 17 bases in between. CDR1 MNHEY and CDR2 SVGAGI come from the germline V gene. CDR3 loop: CASSYMGVTSPTEAFF. CDR3 bases: TGTGCCAGCAGTTACATGGGCGTAACTAGCCCCACTGAAGCTTTCTTT.

J is TRBJ2-7 and V is TRBV6-6, with 8 nucleotides matching TRBD1. Per the germline V gene, CDR1 is MNHNY and CDR2 is SVGAGI (reference sequence). V was pared by 2 bases and J by 0 bases, with 6 bases of the junction left unmatched. CDR3 length: 16 residues. The CDR3 sequence: CASSYTRQGTSYEQYF. DNA for the CDR3: TGTGCCAGCAGTTACACCAGACAGGGGACCTCCTACGAGCAGTACTTC.

This clone showed up just once. The chain recombines TRBV18 with TRBJ1-2; a weak D match, TRBD1 (5 bases). The CDR3 runs 15 residues. Deletions cut 2 bases from V and 0 bases from J, with 10 bases between. Germline loops: CDR1 KGHSH, CDR2 LQKENI. The DNA for the CDR3 is TGTGCCAGCTCACCAGTAGACAGTCCTAACTATGGCTACACCTTC. It encodes CASSPVDSPNYGYTF.

The chain carries TRBV28 and TRBJ1-5; no definite D call. CDR1 and CDR2 from the germline V gene are MDHEN and SYDVKM. Deletions cut 5 bases from V and 0 bases from J, with 20 bases between. This CDR3 region has 18 residues. The CDR3 bases are TGTGCCAGCAGTCCCCCCGGTCTCATGGAGTATAGCAATCAGCCCCAGCATTTT. Its translation: CASSPPGLMEYSNQPQHF.

The chain joins TRBV10-1 to TRBJ2-5; 9 bases align to TRBD2. Germline CDR1 WNHNN, CDR2 SYGVQD (reference sequence). The CDR3 covers 18 residues. V lost 0 bases and J lost 4; bases outside the gene matches: 12. CDR3 sequence reads: CASSESRTSGWAGETQYF. The DNA of the CDR3 is TGCGCCAGCAGTGAGTCCCGAACTAGCGGGTGGGCCGGAGAGACCCAGTACTTC.

The chain employs TRBV7-9 and TRBJ2-7; D unresolved. Trimming shortened V by 5 bases and J by 2 bases, and 16 bases separated the two germline ends. This CDR3 has 15 residues. Germline CDR1 SEHNR, CDR2 FQNEAQ (reference sequence). Written as DNA, the CDR3 is TGTGCCAGCAGCCTTACAGCCGCTGACACCTACGAGCAGTACTTC. As protein: CASSLTAADTYEQYF. Full variable domain (outside the CDR3, taken from reference TRBV7-9 and TRBJ2-7): DTGVSQNPRHKITKRGQNVTFRCDPISEHNRLYWYRQTLGQGPEFLTYFQNEAQLEKSRLLSDRFSAERPKGSFSTLEIQRTEQGDSAMYLCASSLTAADTYEQYFGPGTRLTVT.

The CDR3 region is CASLPRGGWSGELFF. The CDR3 DNA follows: TGTGCCAGCTTACCTAGGGGGGGCTGGTCCGGGGAGCTGTTTTTT. The chain recombines TRBV25-1 with TRBJ2-2; D perhaps matches TRBD2 (7 bases). The germline V gene encodes CDR1 MGHDK and CDR2 SYGVNS. Trimming shortened V by 8 bases and J by 6 bases, and 19 bases separated the two germline ends. The CDR3 contains 15 residues.

This sequence joins TRBV10-2 and TRBJ2-2; 9 bases line up with TRBD2. Trimming at V came to 8 bases and at J to 4 bases, leaving 8 bases not matched to a gene. Germline CDR1 and CDR2: WSHSY and SAAADI. CDR3 size: 15 residues. CDR3 sequence (DNA): TGCGCCAGCCTCGGCGGCGGGAGGGCCACCGGGGAGCTGTTTTTT. This sequence encodes CASLGGGRATGELFF.

This chain uses TRBV5-1 with TRBJ2-3, with 11 bases matching TRBD2. Germline CDR1 reads SGHRS; CDR2 reads YFSETQ. After removal of 3 bases from V and 5 bases from J, the junction contained 2 bases not matched to a gene. The CDR3 has 14 amino acids. The CDR3 sequence is CASSSTSGGDTQYF. The CDR3 DNA is TGCGCCAGCAGCTCCACTAGCGGGGGAGATACGCAGTATTTT.

As concerns this clone: An end of the junction does not agree with germline; a read error may underlie this. The rearrangement uses TRBV6-5 and TRBJ2-7; 10 nucleotides align to TRBD2. There are 15 residues in the CDR3. CDR1 is MNHEY, CDR2 SVGAGI, per germline. CDR3 protein: CAGRGAGTSEDEQYF. The DNA of the CDR3 is TGTGCCGGCAGGGGGGCCGGGACTAGCGAAGACGAGCAGTACTTC.

This sequence joins TRBV14 and TRBJ1-4; D gene uncertain. Germline-derived CDR1 and CDR2 are SGHDN and FVKESK. The V gene lost 2 bases and the J gene lost 7 bases, with 8 bases spanning the gap. The CDR3 has 13 residues. The CDR3 sequence is CASSQMAGEKLFF. The CDR3 nucleotides are TGTGCCAGCAGCCAAATGGCGGGTGAAAAACTGTTTTTT.

The chain couples TRBV18 to TRBJ1-3; 9 positions agree with TRBD1. Germline V CDR1 and CDR2: KGHSH, LQKENI. V gave up 4 bases and J gave up 0 bases; unmatched junction bases: 4. The CDR3 has 16 amino acids. The chain's CDR3 is CASSLGQGNSGNTIYF. In DNA form, the CDR3 reads TGTGCCAGCTCACTAGGACAGGGGAACTCTGGAAACACCATATATTTT.

This chain joins TRBV19 and TRBJ2-7; D ambiguous. The CDR3 has 14 residues. The V gene lost 6 bases and the J gene lost 0 bases, with 12 bases spanning the gap. The germline CDR1 and CDR2 sequences are LNHDA and SQIVND (reference sequence). CDR3 in amino acids: CASRSAVSSYEQYF. CDR3 nucleotide sequence: TGTGCCAGTAGGTCTGCGGTTAGCTCCTACGAGCAGTACTTC.

In its sample, this clone was seen a few times. The V gene is TRBV4-3, the J gene TRBJ1-4; 7 positions agree with TRBD1. Germline assignment: CDR1 LGHNA and CDR2 YSLEER. V was pared by 3 bases and J by 6 bases, with 7 bases of the junction left unmatched. The CDR3 has 15 residues. As DNA, the CDR3 is TGCGCCAGCAGCCATCTTGACAGGGAGGATGAAAAACTGTTTTTT. Protein sequence: CASSHLDREDEKLFF.